The clone carrying this TCR beta chain was picked up a small number of times. Its antigen is not known. This specimen comes from a study of identical twins. From the 5' RACE reads, TCRdb called clonotypes with MiXCR, one entry per CDR3 protein. The sample lists some 1,600,000 distinct CDR3 sequences, roughly 35% seen once, with approximately 0.29% in the top ten. Whole-study results and caveats: Where beta out-of-frame sequences were concerned, excess twin sharing was weaker. Partly confounded zero-insertion analyses could result from invariant MAIT and iNKT cells. Clonotypes of the beta chain that were abundant in cord blood carried fewer insertions (memory repertoires showed none). Models predicted too little out-of-frame TCR alpha sharing in monozygotic twins.

CDR1 MGHRA and CDR2 YSYEKL come from the germline V gene. Trimming removed 1 base from V and 5 bases from J; junction bases left unmatched: 1. This CDR3 comprises 14 residues. The receptor was derived from a newborn girl in good health. V and J are TRBV4-1 and TRBJ2-3; 9 positions match TRBD1. The sample was cord blood. As DNA, the CDR3 is TGCGCCAGCAGCCAAGGGACAGGGGTAGATACGCAGTATTTT. Residues: CASSQGTGVDTQYF.